This T cell receptor (beta chain) is drawn from a study of shared clonotypes between healthy human individuals (dated by TCRdb to the early 2020s). Concerning the study at large: The cohort comprised a couple of women and a few men aged 18 to 49 years. Libraries were prepared and TCR repertoires were sequenced by different laboratories using diverse techniques, in order to increase sequencing depth and limit assay-specific biases. Per donor, leukapheresis produced somewhere between about 0.94 and 8.9 billion PBMCs. To estimate repertoire size and how much clonotypes are shared between individuals, the study performed deep sequencing of blood TCR repertoires from roughly five healthy adults. Per donor, three plates each were used for CD4 naive and CD4 memory, two for CD8 naive, and one for CD8 memory.

The germline V gene provides CDR1 SGHAT and CDR2 FQNNGV. The CDR3 runs 16 residues from the cysteine to the phenylalanine. Only the CDR3 part of the read is kept: 48 bases, read in frame from the first base. CD8 naive samples were CD45RO-negative cells positively selected for CCR7, giving a CD45RA+CCR7+ population that excluded TemRA cells. The donors were healthy, HIV-negative adults who had no recently reported acute infections or vaccinations. Every donor was a Caucasian adult residing in Nashville, Tennessee, USA. After blood collection by leukapheresis, PBMCs were isolated using Ficoll-Histopaque density gradient centrifugation and then cryopreserved in the vapor phase of liquid nitrogen. Purity and quantity of every magnetically sorted T cell population were checked by analytical flow cytometry. Each sorted fraction had its genomic DNA isolated and then quantified by UV absorbance on a Nanodrop 2000c.

The investigation overall reported the following: Naive subsets generally had larger estimated clonotype richness than memory subsets did. Compared with non-shared clonotypes, clonotypes shared by all four sorted-subset donors had higher generation probabilities. Even with the large sequencing depth, rarefaction of the sorted-subset datasets indicated that sequencing was incomplete. When a handful of donors were compared, the shared fraction of clonotypes was approximately 5% for naive CD4, over 3% for naive CD8, about 2.4% for memory CD4, and 0.4% for memory CD8. Because the study included only a small number of donors, the genetic and exposure-history diversity represented was limited. Based on pairwise subsampling, the degree of clonotype sharing among donors was expected to be affected by sequencing depth. Sampling was restricted to blood, and TCR repertoires in tissues likely differ from the TCR repertoires found in blood.

TCR CDR3 regions were amplified from genomic DNA by multiplex PCR using the deep immunoSEQ assay. Extracted genomic DNA from each cell subset was spread evenly across all wells of several immunoSEQ 96-well plates, with each plate serving as a replicate. For sorted subsets, around 0.2 ug genomic DNA, equal to approximately 30,000 T cell genomes, was loaded into each replicate PCR. Purified libraries were measured with a Qubit 3.0 fluorometer, size-checked on a Bioanalyzer 2100, and measured again with the KAPA Library Quantification kit. Every immunoSEQ 96-well plate was sequenced on a dedicated single-read 150-cycle Illumina NextSeq 550 flow cell. As for the original processing: The immunoSEQ output contained only junctional sequences without quality scores, so filtering could not match that applied to full-length reads. To assign V/J genes and CDR3, sequences were annotated using PyIR, a Python wrapper for IgBLAST v1.9, with IMGT germline references. Reads with weak V/J assignments (E-value above 1e-6), missing CDR3, stop codons, out-of-frame junctions, or ambiguous translated residues were removed. V3J clonotypes were defined as sequences sharing the same inferred V gene, J gene, and CDR3 amino acid sequence. The percentage overlap between two repertoires was calculated by dividing the number of shared unique clonotypes by the size of the smaller repertoire. RTK rarefaction, the Chao1 estimator, and Recon v2.1 estimates of unobserved clonotypes were used to assess repertoire richness. Generation probabilities were computed with OLGA for all TCRbeta clonotypes obtained by the gDNA method from several donors. TCRdb re-hosts the immuneACCESS table, in-frame sequences only. Its copies lack some clones; in the studies checked, an unresolved V gene accounts for under half of them, and the cause for the rest is not known. V, J and clone size are taken as reported in that table, and D and trimming were inferred from the DNA itself. The sample table records approximately 2,000,000 clones; about 94% of these occur just once. Together, the top ten hold around 1.8% of the sample.

Of note for this clone: There is no known antigen for this receptor. A read error may produce the germline difference seen at one junction end. Additional DNA sequences in this sample encode the identical CDR3.

The source material was naive CD8+ T cells from PBMCs. The cell subset or site label, read with the paper, signifies: CD45RA+CCR7+. This chain is built from TRBV11-2 and TRBJ2-2, with the D call perhaps TRBD1 or TRBD2, each one matching 5 bases. This clonotype originated in a man between 18 and 29 years old in good health. Some clones in this sample may be carry-over from other donors' samples. CDR3 loop: CASSTPGRANTGELFF. The bases read TGTGCCAGCAGCACCCCGGGACGGGCGAACACCGGGGAACTGTTTTTT. Full variable domain (CDR3 extended with the reference TRBV11-2 and TRBJ2-2 proteins): EAGVAQSPRYKIIEKRQSVAFWCNPISGHATLYWYQQILGQGPKLLIQFQNNGVVDDSQLPKDRFSAERLKGVDSTLKIQPAKLEDSAVYLCASSTPGRANTGELFFGEGSRLTVL.